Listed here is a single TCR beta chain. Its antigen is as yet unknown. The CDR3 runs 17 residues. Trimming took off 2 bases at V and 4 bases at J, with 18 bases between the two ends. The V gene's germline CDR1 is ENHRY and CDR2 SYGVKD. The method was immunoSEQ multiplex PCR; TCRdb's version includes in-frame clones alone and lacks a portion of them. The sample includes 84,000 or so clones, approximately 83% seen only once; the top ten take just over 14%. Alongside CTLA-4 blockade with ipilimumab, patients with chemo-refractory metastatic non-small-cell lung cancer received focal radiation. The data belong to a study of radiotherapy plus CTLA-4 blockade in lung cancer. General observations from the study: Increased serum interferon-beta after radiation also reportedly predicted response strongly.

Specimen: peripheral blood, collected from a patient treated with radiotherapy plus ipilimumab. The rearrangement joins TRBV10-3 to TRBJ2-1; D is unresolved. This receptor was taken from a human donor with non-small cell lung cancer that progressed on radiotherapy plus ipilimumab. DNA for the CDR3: TGTGCCATCAGTGAGGATAAGGGCCTCCCGCTATACAATGAGCAGTTCTTC. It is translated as CAISEDKGLPLYNEQFF.